This T cell receptor (beta chain) originates from a study of OX40 agonist ivuxolimab in advanced cancers. With regard to the full study: Ivuxolimab was an agonistic, fully human IgG2 monoclonal antibody directed against OX40 (CD134), a costimulatory receptor. Intravenous ivuxolimab was administered to patients every 2 weeks at six dose levels: 0.01, 0.1, 0.3, 1.5, 3 and 10 mg/kg. Of the approximately 50 dose-escalation patients, hepatocellular carcinoma was present in about 20, melanoma in around 15, renal cell carcinoma in 9 and head and neck cancer in 9. In the dose-escalation cohort, about four fifths of patients were male, and the mean age was 60 years with a range of roughly 20 to 79. Patients were allowed to have had prior anti-PD-1, anti-PD-L1 or anti-CTLA-4 therapy, and 40% to 45% of the dose-escalation patients had been treated with checkpoint inhibitors. Partial responses occurred in three dose-escalation patients, of whom one had hepatocellular carcinoma and two had cutaneous melanoma. Peripheral TCRbeta sequencing aimed to test whether ivuxolimab altered TCR sequence diversity and caused clonal T-cell expansion. The paper covers the monotherapy dose-escalation part of the phase I ivuxolimab trial, which included N of about 50 patients.

From the cysteine through the phenylalanine, the CDR3 covers 17 amino acids. Of the read, only the CDR3 DNA is kept; its 51 bases are in frame from base 1. The CDR1 and CDR2 encoded by the germline V gene (reference sequence) are LNHDA and SQIVND. Trimmed from V: 6 bases; trimmed from J: 12 bases; junction bases lacking a gene match: 17. Patients with autoimmune disease history or receiving systemic immunosuppression were excluded from the trial. Peripheral blood for TCR sequencing was collected from all dose cohorts at baseline, on cycle 4 day 1, and on cycle 7 day 1. Samples were obtained from an open-label, multicenter, first-in-human phase I dose-escalation trial of ivuxolimab. Adults with locally advanced or metastatic melanoma, renal cell, hepatocellular, or head and neck squamous cell carcinoma were enrolled in the trial. Before TCR sequencing, CD4+ and CD8+ T cells were separately sorted from peripheral blood.

What the authors observed across the whole study: At doses from 0.1 to 3.0 mg/kg, clonal expansion was seen in both CD4+ and CD8+ blood T cells between baseline and week 6. Antigen specificity was not determined for the clonally expanded peripheral T cells. On average, CD8+ T cells showed more expanded clones than CD4+ T cells after ivuxolimab. Low levels of normalized T-cell clonal expansion were also shown by some nonresponding patients. In the 0.1-3.0 mg/kg groups, partial responders were among the patients with the lowest normalized peripheral clonal expansion, particularly in CD8+ T cells.

For sequencing of the TCRbeta CDR3 region, genomic DNA was extracted from the sorted cells. The immunoSEQ Assay was used for sequencing of TCRbeta CDR3 regions. In its TCRdb copy, this immuneACCESS table keeps in-frame sequences only and misses some clones. Where compared with another copy, unresolved V genes explain less than half of these, and the others have no known cause. This sample comprises 71,000 or so clones, approximately 86% of them detected only once. The ten largest clonotypes hold around 0.79% of the sample. Worth noting for this clone: Its antigen remains undetermined. No quality values exist for individual bases; no much larger clone is one base distant.

The source material was CD4+ or CD8+ T cells sorted from blood, sampled in a trial of the OX40 agonist ivuxolimab. This clonotype was obtained from an adult with an advanced solid tumor such as melanoma, head and neck, liver or kidney cancer. The chain joins TRBV19 to TRBJ2-4; 13 central bases correspond to TRBD2. The bases are TGTGCCAGTAGCCCGGGACTAGCGGGAAAATCTATCTTGGGTCAGTACTTC. Translated, it gives CASSPGLAGKSILGQYF.